The clone carrying this T cell receptor beta chain counts as medium-sized (0.01 to 0.1%). No antigen is known for it. Looked up from germline, CDR1 is DFQATT and CDR2 is SNEGSKA (reference sequence). The CDR3 runs 14 residues. V trimming: 4 bases; J trimming: 5 bases; junction bases outside the gene matches: 3. Study-wide findings and caveats: The TCR gene usage of tumor memory CD4+ T cells clustered together with blood and lymph node memory CD4+ cells and with lymph node naive CD4+ cells. Tumor Treg TCRs overlapped most with tumor naive CD4+ cells.

Constant-region reverse primers amplified full-length variable regions, followed by semi-nested Nested Universal Primer A PCR. TCRdb reprocessed the 5' RACE reads with MiXCR, giving one entry per CDR3 protein. The sample holds about 32,000 distinct CDR3 sequences, 27% seen once. The sorted Tregs were CD4+CD25+CD127-/low cells. Sample: tumor-infiltrating Tregs sorted from the breast tumor. The rearrangement joins TRBV20-1 to TRBJ2-1; 12 positions agree with TRBD2. The TCR was taken from a female donor with breast cancer. The CDR3 protein is CSATLAGGDNEQFF. The CDR3, as DNA: TGCAGTGCTACTCTAGCGGGAGGGGACAATGAGCAGTTCTTC.